The 16 T cell receptor beta chains below were found in one sample sequenced in a study of blood T cell repertoires in COVID-19. Method: immunoSEQ multiplex PCR; TCRdb's copy keeps in-frame clones and lacks some. Among roughly 220,000 clones, 85% to 90% were seen once, and the ten largest hold 5.9%. The material sequenced was peripheral blood. The receptor set was obtained from a man at least 80 years old with acute or convalescent COVID-19.

This clone was seen a few times. The chain couples TRBV7-3 to TRBJ2-2, with 16 positions matching TRBD2. Germline lookup yields CDR1 SGHTA and CDR2 FQGTGA. J gave up 7 bases and V 5 bases, and 10 bases lay outside the gene matches. CDR3 size: 18 residues. CDR3 nucleotides: TGTGCCAGCAGCACCGAGAGGGGACTAGCGGGAGGGGTCGGGGAGCTGTTTTTT. This sequence encodes CASSTERGLAGGVGELFF.

In its sample, this clone was seen once. The V and J genes are TRBV24-1 and TRBJ2-1; the D gene is possibly TRBD1 (7 bases). Trimming took off 4 bases at V and 8 bases at J, with 17 bases between the two ends. In germline, CDR1 is KGHDR, CDR2 SFDVKD. This CDR3 comprises 15 residues. CDR3 nucleotides: TGTGCCACCAGTGAGGGAGGACAGGAACAATATGAGCAGTTCTTC. Its translation is CATSEGGQEQYEQFF.

The table lists this clone with a count of one. This chain connects TRBV19 to TRBJ2-3; tentatively, D is TRBD1 (6 bases). This CDR3 region has 13 residues. Germline V gives CDR1 LNHDA, CDR2 SQIVND (reference sequence). The V and J ends lost 9 bases and 2 bases respectively, with 12 bases between them. CDR3: CASRGQITDTQYF. As DNA, the CDR3 is TGTGCCAGCAGAGGACAGATCACAGATACGCAGTATTTT.

V is TRBV15 and J is TRBJ2-7, with 8 bases aligning to TRBD2. The CDR3 totals 21 residues. V was clipped by 1 base and J by 2 bases; unmatched bases: 22. The germline CDR1 and CDR2 sequences are LNHNV and YYDKDF (reference sequence). The CDR3 region has the DNA TGTGCCACCAGCAGAGCCTCACTAAACAGCGGGAGTCACCCCTTGCCCTACGAGCAGTACGTC. This translates into CATSRASLNSGSHPLPYEQYV.

The V gene is TRBV2, the J gene TRBJ2-1; tentative D call: TRBD2 (5 bases). CDR1 SNHLY and CDR2 FYNNEI come from the germline V gene. V lost 7 bases and J 0 bases, leaving 13 bases between the germline ends. This CDR3 is built from 15 residues. The CDR3: CASTGLADSYNEQFF. Written as DNA, the CDR3 is TGTGCCAGCACCGGGCTAGCCGACTCCTACAATGAGCAGTTCTTC.

V gene TRBV5-1 combines with J gene TRBJ2-1; 9 bases map to TRBD2. The CDR3 loop spans 15 amino acids. Trimming removed 0 bases from V and 6 bases from J; junction bases left unmatched: 4. The V gene's germline CDR1 is SGHRS and CDR2 YFSETQ. The CDR3 region is CASSLDLAGRNEQFF. DNA of the CDR3: TGCGCCAGCAGCTTGGATCTAGCGGGACGCAATGAGCAGTTCTTC.

The rearrangement joins TRBV7-3 to TRBJ2-3; 7 nucleotides match TRBD2. This CDR3 has 17 residues. CDR1 SGHTA and CDR2 FQGTGA come from the germline V gene. Trimming took 2 bases from V and 5 from J; bases not matched to a gene: 13. The CDR3 here is CASSLPPGGSLGDTQYF. The CDR3 coding sequence is TGTGCCAGCAGCTTACCCCCTGGCGGGAGTTTGGGAGATACGCAGTATTTT.

The chain links TRBV3-1 (or the pseudogene TRBV3-2) to TRBJ2-3, with 8 nucleotides matching TRBD1. V shed 3 bases and J 4 bases; nucleotides not matched to a gene: 12. The CDR3 runs 17 residues. CDR1 and CDR2 (germline): LGHDT, YNNKEL (reference sequence). The CDR3 loop is CASSQPGQGAGADTQYF. CDR3 nucleotides: TGTGCCAGCAGCCAGCCGGGGCAGGGGGCAGGGGCAGATACGCAGTATTTT.

As to this clone: Other nucleotide sequences from this sample produce the same CDR3. V is TRBV3-1 (or the pseudogene TRBV3-2) and J is TRBJ1-2, with 7 bases matching TRBD1. The CDR3 contains 13 residues. Germline V lookup: CDR1 LGHDT, CDR2 YNNKEL (reference sequence). The ends lost 1 base at V and 8 bases at J; junction bases unmatched: 4. The CDR3 loop is CASSQVQGDGYTF. The CDR3 bases are TGTGCCAGCAGCCAAGTCCAGGGGGACGGCTACACCTTC.

V gene TRBV29-1 combines with J gene TRBJ2-7, with 9 bases aligning to TRBD1. V was pared by 0 bases and J by 4 bases, with 10 bases of the junction left unmatched. The CDR3 extends over 16 amino acids. Germline V gene data show CDR1 as SQVTM and CDR2 as ANQGSEA. The CDR3 loop is CSVEDRKDRGWYEQYV. Written as DNA, the CDR3 is TGCAGCGTTGAAGATCGGAAGGACAGGGGCTGGTACGAGCAGTACGTC.

The chain joins TRBV29-1 to TRBJ1-1; TRBD1 aligns across 7 bases. CDR3 length: 12 residues. V gave up 6 bases and J gave up 0 bases; unmatched junction bases: 1. Germline CDR1 is SQVTM and CDR2 is ANQGSEA. The CDR3 DNA follows: TGCAGCGTAGACAGGGTGAACACTGAAGCTTTCTTT. Translated, it gives CSVDRVNTEAFF.

This clone occurred once. The V gene is TRBV5-6, the J gene TRBJ2-3; 9 nucleotides align to TRBD2. The CDR3 consists of 15 residues. Germline V lookup: CDR1 SGHDT, CDR2 YYEEEE. J was trimmed by 1 base and V by 3 bases; bases with no gene match: 3. DNA for the CDR3: TGTGCCAGCAGCTACCGGACTAGCGGCACAGATACGCAGTATTTT. Amino acid sequence: CASSYRTSGTDTQYF.

Only a few counts were recorded for this clone. The V and J genes are TRBV11-3 and TRBJ2-7; D ambiguous. V lost 6 bases, J lost 3 bases, and 9 bases lay in between. In germline, CDR1 is SGHNT, CDR2 YENEEA. The CDR3 covers 12 residues. CDR3 region: CASSFRSYEQYV. The CDR3 DNA sequence: TGTGCCAGCAGTTTCCGTAGCTACGAGCAGTACGTC.

The chain uses TRBV4-1 and TRBJ2-7; 11 bases line up with TRBD2. The CDR3 loop spans 16 amino acids. Trimming at V came to 0 bases and at J to 6 bases, leaving 7 bases not matched to a gene. Germline V gene lookup returns CDR1 MGHRA and CDR2 YSYEKL. The CDR3 bases are TGCGCCAGCAGCCAAGAGGATAGCGGGAGGGCCGCCGAGCAGTACTTC. Translating it yields CASSQEDSGRAAEQYF.

This chain uses TRBV12-3 or TRBV12-4 with TRBJ2-3, with a possible D match to TRBD2 (6 bases). V lost 3 bases, J lost 7 bases, and 8 bases lay in between. The CDR3 length is 12 residues. Here the CDR3 DNA reads TGTGCCAGCAGTTTGGGGGGTTATACGCAGTATTTT. As protein: CASSLGGYTQYF.

The rearrangement joins TRBV4-3 to TRBJ1-2; 8 positions agree with TRBD1. J gave up 6 bases and V 0 bases, and 6 bases lay outside the gene matches. From germline, CDR1 is LGHNA and CDR2 YSLEER. This CDR3 has 15 residues. CDR3 nucleotides: TGCGCCAGCAGCCAAGATATCCAGGGGGCAGATGGCTACACCTTC. Amino acids: CASSQDIQGADGYTF.